This record concerns one TCR beta chain sequence. These data belong to a study of shared clonotypes between healthy human individuals. Using immunoSEQ multiplex PCR, the repertoire was profiled, and TCRdb retains in-frame clones only, with some absent. This sample has approximately 530,000 clones, with 95% to 97% found just once. The CDR3 is 13 residues long. The V gene lost 2 bases and the J gene lost 0 bases, with 4 bases spanning the gap. Looked up from germline, CDR1 is SGHNT and CDR2 is YYREEE (reference sequence). The sequence came from a woman in her twenties or thirties in good health. The sample taken for sequencing was naive CD4+ T cells sorted from blood. Subset given: CD45RA+ positively selected. The chain combines TRBV5-4 with TRBJ2-3; unclear D gene. The DNA of the CDR3 is TGTGCCAGCAGCTTTGGCAGCACAGATACGCAGTATTTT. Its protein is CASSFGSTDTQYF.